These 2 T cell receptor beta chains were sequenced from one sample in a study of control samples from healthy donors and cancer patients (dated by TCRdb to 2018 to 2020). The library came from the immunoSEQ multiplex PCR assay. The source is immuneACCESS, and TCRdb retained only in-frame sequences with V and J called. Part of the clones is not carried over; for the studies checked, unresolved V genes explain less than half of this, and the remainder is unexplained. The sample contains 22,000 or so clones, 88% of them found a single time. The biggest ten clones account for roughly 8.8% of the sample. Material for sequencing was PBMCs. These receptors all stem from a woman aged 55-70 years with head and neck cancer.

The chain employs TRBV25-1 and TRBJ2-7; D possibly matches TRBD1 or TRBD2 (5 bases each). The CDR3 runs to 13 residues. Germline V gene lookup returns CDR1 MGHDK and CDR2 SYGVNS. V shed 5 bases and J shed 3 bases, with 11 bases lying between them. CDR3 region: CASSPGAGYEQYF. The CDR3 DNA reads TGTGCCAGCAGTCCCGGGGCCGGCTACGAGCAGTACTTC.

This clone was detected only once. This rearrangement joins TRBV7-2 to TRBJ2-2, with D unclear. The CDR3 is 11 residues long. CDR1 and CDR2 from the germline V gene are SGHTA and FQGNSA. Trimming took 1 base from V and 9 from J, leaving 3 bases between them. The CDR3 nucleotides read TGTGCCAGCAGCTTAGACCGGGAGCTGTTTTTT. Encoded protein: CASSLDRELFF.